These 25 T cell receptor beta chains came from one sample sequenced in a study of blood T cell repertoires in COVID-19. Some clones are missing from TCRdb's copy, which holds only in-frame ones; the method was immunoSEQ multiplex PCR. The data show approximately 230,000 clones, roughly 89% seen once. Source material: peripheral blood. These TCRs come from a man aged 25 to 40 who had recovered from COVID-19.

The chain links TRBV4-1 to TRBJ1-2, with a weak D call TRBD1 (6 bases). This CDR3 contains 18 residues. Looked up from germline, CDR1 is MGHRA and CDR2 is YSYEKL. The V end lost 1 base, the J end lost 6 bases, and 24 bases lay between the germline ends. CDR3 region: CASSQGSGDTPGGHGYTF. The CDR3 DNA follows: TGCGCCAGCAGCCAAGGTTCTGGGGACACACCGGGGGGGCATGGCTACACCTTC.

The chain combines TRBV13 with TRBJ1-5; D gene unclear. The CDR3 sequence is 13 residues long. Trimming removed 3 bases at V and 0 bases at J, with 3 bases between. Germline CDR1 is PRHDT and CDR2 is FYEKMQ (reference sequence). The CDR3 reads CASSLRSNQPQHF. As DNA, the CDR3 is TGTGCCAGCAGCTTGCGTAGCAATCAGCCCCAGCATTTT.

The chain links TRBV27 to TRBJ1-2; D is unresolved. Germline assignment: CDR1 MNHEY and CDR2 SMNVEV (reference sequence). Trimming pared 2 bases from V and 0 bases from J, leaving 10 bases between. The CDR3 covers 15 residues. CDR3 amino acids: CASSLRRFANYGYTF. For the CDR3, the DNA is TGTGCCAGCAGTTTAAGGAGGTTCGCTAACTATGGCTACACCTTC.

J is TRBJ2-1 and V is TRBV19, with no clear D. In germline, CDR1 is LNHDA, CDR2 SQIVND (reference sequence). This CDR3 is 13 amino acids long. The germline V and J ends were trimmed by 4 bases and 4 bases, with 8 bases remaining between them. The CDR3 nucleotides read TGTGCCAGTAGTAGGGCATTTTACAATGAGCAGTTCTTC. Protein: CASSRAFYNEQFF.

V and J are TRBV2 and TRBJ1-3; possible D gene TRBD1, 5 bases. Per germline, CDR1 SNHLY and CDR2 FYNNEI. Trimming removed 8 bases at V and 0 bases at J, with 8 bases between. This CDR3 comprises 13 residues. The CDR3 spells CASFRDSGNTIYF. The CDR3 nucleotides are TGTGCCAGCTTCAGGGACTCTGGAAACACCATATATTTT.

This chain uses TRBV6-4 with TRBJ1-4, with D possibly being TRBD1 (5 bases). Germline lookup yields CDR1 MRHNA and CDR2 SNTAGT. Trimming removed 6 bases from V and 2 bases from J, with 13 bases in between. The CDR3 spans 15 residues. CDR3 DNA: TGTGCCAGCAGCCGGGAGGCAGGGACTAATGAAAAACTGTTTTTT. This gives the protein CASSREAGTNEKLFF.

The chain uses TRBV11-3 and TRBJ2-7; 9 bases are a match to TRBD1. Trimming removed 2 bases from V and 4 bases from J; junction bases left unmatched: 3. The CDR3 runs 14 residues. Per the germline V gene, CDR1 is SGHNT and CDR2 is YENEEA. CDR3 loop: CASSLRTGAYEQYF. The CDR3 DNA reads TGTGCCAGCAGCTTAAGGACAGGGGCTTACGAGCAGTACTTC.

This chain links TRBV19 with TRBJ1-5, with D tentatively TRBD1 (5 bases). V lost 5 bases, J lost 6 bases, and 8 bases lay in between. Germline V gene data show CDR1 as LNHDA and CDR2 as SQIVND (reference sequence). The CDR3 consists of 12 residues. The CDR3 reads CASSQGFQPQHF. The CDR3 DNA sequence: TGTGCCAGTAGTCAGGGCTTTCAGCCCCAGCATTTT.

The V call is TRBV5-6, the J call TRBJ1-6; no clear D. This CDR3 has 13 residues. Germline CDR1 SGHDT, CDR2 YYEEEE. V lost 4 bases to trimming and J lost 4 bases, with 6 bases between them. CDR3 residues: CASSLNYNSPLHF. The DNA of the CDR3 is TGTGCCAGCAGCCTAAATTATAATTCACCCCTCCACTTT.

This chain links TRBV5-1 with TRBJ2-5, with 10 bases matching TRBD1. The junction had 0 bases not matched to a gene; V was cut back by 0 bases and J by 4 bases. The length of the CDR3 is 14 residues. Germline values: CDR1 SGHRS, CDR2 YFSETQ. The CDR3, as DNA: TGCGCCAGCAGCTTGGGGACAGGGGGAGAGACCCAGTACTTC. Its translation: CASSLGTGGETQYF.

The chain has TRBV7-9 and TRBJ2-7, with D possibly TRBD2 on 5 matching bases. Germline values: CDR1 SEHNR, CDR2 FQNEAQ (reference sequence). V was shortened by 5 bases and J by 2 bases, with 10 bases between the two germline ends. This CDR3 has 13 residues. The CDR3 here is CASSPGSTYEQYF. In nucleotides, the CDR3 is TGTGCCAGCAGCCCGGGGTCCACCTACGAGCAGTACTTC.

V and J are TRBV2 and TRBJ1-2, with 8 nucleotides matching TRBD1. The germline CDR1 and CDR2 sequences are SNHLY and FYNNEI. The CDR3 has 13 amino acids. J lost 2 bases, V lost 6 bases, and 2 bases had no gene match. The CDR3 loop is CASSGDRNYGYTF. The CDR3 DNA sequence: TGTGCCAGCAGCGGGGACAGGAACTATGGCTACACCTTC.

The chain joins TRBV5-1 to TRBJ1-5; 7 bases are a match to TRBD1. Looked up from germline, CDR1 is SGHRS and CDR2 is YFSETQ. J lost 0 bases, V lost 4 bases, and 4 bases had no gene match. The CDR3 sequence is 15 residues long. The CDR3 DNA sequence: TGCGCCAGCAGCACCGGGACAGTTAGCAATCAGCCCCAGCATTTT. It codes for CASSTGTVSNQPQHF.

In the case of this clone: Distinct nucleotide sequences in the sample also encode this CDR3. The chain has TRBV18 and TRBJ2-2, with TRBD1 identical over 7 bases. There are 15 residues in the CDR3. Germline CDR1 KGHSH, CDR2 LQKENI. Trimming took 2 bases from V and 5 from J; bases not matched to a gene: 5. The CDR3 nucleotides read TGTGCCAGCTCACCAGAGGGGGCAATTACCGGGGAGCTGTTTTTT. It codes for CASSPEGAITGELFF.

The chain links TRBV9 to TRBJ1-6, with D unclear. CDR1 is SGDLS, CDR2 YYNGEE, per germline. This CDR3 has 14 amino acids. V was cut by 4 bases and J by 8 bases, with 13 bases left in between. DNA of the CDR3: TGTGCCAGCAGCACCCGACAAGTGGATTCACCCCTCCACTTT. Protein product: CASSTRQVDSPLHF.

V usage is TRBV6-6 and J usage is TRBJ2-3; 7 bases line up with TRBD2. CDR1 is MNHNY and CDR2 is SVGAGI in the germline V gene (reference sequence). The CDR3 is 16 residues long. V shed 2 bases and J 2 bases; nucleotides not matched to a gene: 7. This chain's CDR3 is CASSYPSSGFTDTQYF. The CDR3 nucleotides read TGTGCCAGCAGTTACCCCTCTAGCGGATTCACAGATACGCAGTATTTT.

The CDR3 DNA reads TGTGCCAGCGCAGGAATCCCAGGAGAGACCCAGTACTTC. It is translated as CASAGIPGETQYF. This chain joins TRBV6-5 and TRBJ2-5; no clear D. The ends were cut back, 8 bases at V and 4 bases at J, with 14 bases in the middle. Germline V gene data show CDR1 as MNHEY and CDR2 as SVGAGI. This CDR3 is 13 amino acids long.

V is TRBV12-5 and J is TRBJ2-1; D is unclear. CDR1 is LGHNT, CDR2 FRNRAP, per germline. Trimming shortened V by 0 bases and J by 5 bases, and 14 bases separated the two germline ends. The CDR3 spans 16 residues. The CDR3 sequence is CASGLVPVGANNEQFF. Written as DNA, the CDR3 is TGTGCTAGTGGTTTGGTACCGGTTGGAGCAAACAATGAGCAGTTCTTC.

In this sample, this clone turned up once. The CDR3 DNA reads as TGTGCTAGTGGCCTCAAATTGCGGGGGGACCCCGGGGAGCTGTTTTTT. Amino acid sequence: CASGLKLRGDPGELFF. The chain links TRBV12-5 to TRBJ2-2; TRBD2 matches 8 bases. The CDR3 is 16 amino acids. V was pared by 6 bases and J by 6 bases, with 12 bases of the junction left unmatched. CDR1 and CDR2 from the germline V gene are LGHNT and FRNRAP.

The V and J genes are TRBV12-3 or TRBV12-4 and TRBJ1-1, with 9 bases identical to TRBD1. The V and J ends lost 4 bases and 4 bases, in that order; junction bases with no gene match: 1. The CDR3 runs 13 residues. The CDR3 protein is CASSSTGGTEAFF. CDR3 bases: TGTGCCAGCAGTTCGACAGGGGGCACTGAAGCTTTCTTT.

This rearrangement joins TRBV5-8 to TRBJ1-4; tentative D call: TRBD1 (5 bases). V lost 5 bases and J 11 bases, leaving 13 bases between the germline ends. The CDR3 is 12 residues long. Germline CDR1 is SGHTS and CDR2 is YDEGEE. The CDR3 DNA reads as TGTGCCAGCAGTCAGGGTGATTCCAAACTGTTTTTT. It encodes CASSQGDSKLFF.

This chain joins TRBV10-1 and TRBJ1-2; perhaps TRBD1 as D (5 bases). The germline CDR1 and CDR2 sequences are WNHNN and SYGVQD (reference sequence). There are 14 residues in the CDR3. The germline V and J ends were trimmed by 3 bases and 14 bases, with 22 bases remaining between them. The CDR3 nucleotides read TGCGCCAGCAGTGATGGGGGGTCAGGCGGCAAAGCTACCTTC. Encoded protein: CASSDGGSGGKATF.

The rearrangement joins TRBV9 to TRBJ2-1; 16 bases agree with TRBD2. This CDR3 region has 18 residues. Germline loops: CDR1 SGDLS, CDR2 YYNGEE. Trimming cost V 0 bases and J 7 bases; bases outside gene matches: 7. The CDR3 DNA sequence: TGTGCCAGCAGCGTAGAAGGGACTAGCGGGGGGGCCTGGAATGAGCAGTTCTTC. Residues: CASSVEGTSGGAWNEQFF.

As DNA, the CDR3 is TGTGCCAGCTCACCACTATTAACAGGGAGCTCCTACGAGCAGTACTTC. Its protein is CASSPLLTGSSYEQYF. The chain combines TRBV18 with TRBJ2-7, with D tentatively TRBD1 (6 bases). With 1 base removed from V and 0 bases from J, the gap between germline ends came to 13 bases. Germline V gene lookup returns CDR1 KGHSH and CDR2 LQKENI. The CDR3 contains 16 residues.

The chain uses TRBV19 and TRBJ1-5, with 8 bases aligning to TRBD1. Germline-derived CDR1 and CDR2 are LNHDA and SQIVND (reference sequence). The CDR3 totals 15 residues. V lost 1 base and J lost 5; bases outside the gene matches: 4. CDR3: CASSIVLDRDQPQHF. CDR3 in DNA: TGTGCCAGTAGTATAGTCCTGGACAGGGATCAGCCCCAGCATTTT.